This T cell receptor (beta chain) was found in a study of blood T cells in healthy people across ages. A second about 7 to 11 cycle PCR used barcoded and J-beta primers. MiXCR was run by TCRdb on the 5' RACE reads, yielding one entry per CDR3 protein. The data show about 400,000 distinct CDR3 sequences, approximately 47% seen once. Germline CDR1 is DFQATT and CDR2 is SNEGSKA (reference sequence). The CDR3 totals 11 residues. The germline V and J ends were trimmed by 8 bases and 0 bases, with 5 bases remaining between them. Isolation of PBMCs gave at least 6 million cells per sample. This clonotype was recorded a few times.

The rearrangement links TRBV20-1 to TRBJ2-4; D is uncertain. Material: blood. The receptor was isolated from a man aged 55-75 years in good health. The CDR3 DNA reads TGCAGTACCCTAGCCAAAAACATTCAGTACTTC. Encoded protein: CSTLAKNIQYF.